This note documents a single TCR beta chain sequence. What it binds is unknown. The entry originates in a study of cytomegalovirus exposure and HLA in healthy donors. Looking at the study overall: Among the 350 to 400 donors who were genotyped, about 80% fell in the genetic ancestry cluster that is associated with self-reported Caucasian donors. Findings and caveats of the study: The number of N-insertions in an Asian-associated ancestry cluster was reportedly below the roughly 670-donor mean in a later analysis. Trimming of TCR beta V- and J-genes showed a link, identified in a later analysis, to a missense DCLRE1C variant. At a 0.05 false discovery rate, a later analysis found about 17,000 TCR beta sequences to be associated with HLA alleles.

13 Jbeta primers and 60 Vbeta primers were used for the PCR. Clones were sequenced by immunoSEQ multiplex PCR, and TCRdb holds only the in-frame ones, with some missing. Of about 120,000 clones in the sample, approximately 8% were seen once. The CDR3 runs 14 residues. V dropped 4 bases and J dropped 5; count of bases not matched to a gene: 4. Germline lookup yields CDR1 SGHNT and CDR2 YYREEE (reference sequence). The TCR originated in a woman aged 40 to 49 in good health and CMV-seropositive. This chain links TRBV5-4 with TRBJ2-3; TRBD2 matches at 10 bases. Input material: PBMCs. The CDR3 DNA follows: TGTGCCAGCAGCCTAGAGCGGGGGGGAGATACGCAGTATTTT. Translated, it gives CASSLERGGDTQYF. Together with reference TRBV5-4 and TRBJ2-3, the CDR3 gives the full variable domain: ETGVTQSPTHLIKTRGQQVTLRCSSQSGHNTVSWYQQALGQGPQFIFQYYREEENGRGNFPPRFSGLQFPNYSSELNVNALELDDSALYLCASSLERGGDTQYFGPGTRLTVL.